A single sample gave rise to the 20 T cell receptor beta chains below, sequenced in a study of T cell changes during pregnancy in multiple sclerosis. The data were produced by immunoSEQ multiplex PCR, yet TCRdb's version contains in-frame clones alone and is incomplete. Of tens of thousands of clones in the sample, 92% were seen once. The sequencing sample was made of peripheral blood. The source of these receptors is a female donor with multiple sclerosis, enrolled in a pregnancy study.

This chain uses TRBV29-1 with TRBJ1-1; tentative D call: TRBD1 (5 bases). Per the germline V gene, CDR1 is SQVTM and CDR2 is ANQGSEA. The length of the CDR3 is 20 residues. V gave up 3 bases and J gave up 3 bases, with 32 bases separating them. The CDR3 is CSVEGRRVRGVKSIHTEAFF. CDR3 nucleotide sequence: TGCAGCGTTGAGGGGCGGCGAGTTCGGGGAGTAAAGTCCATACACACTGAAGCTTTCTTT.

The rearrangement uses TRBV18 and TRBJ2-7, with D perhaps TRBD1 (6 bases). Germline values: CDR1 KGHSH, CDR2 LQKENI. V dropped 5 bases and J dropped 3 bases, with 11 bases sitting between them. The CDR3 sequence is 13 residues long. The CDR3 region has the DNA TGTGCCAGCTCAACCGGACAGAACTACGAGCAGTACTTC. It yields the protein CASSTGQNYEQYF.

This chain links TRBV6-6 with TRBJ2-7; a possible D gene is TRBD1 (5 bases). Germline CDR1 is MNHNY and CDR2 is SVGAGI (reference sequence). The V end lost 4 bases, the J end lost 6 bases, and 7 bases lay between the germline ends. The length of the CDR3 is 11 residues. As DNA, the CDR3 is TGTGCCAGCAGTTCCCAGGGCGAGCAGTACTTC. Encoded protein: CASSSQGEQYF.

This chain joins TRBV2 and TRBJ2-5; D not certain. The germline CDR1 and CDR2 sequences are SNHLY and FYNNEI. This CDR3 region has 10 residues. Trimming cost V 5 bases and J 2 bases, with 0 bases left between them. The CDR3 protein is CASSQETQYF. CDR3 in DNA: TGTGCCAGCAGTCAAGAGACCCAGTACTTC.

The rearrangement joins TRBV5-6 to TRBJ1-1; D is undetermined. The length of the CDR3 is 14 residues. Between the trimmed V and J ends, which lost 4 bases and 6 bases, there was a span of 16 bases. Per germline, CDR1 SGHDT and CDR2 YYEEEE. The DNA for the CDR3 is TGTGCCAGCAGCACTGGCCGCCTCTGGGCTGAAGCTTTCTTT. Translating it yields CASSTGRLWAEAFF.

The genes are TRBV7-2 and TRBJ2-2, with 10 bases identical to TRBD1. In germline, CDR1 is SGHTA, CDR2 FQGNSA. This CDR3 has 16 amino acids. After removal of 8 bases from V and 2 bases from J, the junction contained 8 bases not matched to a gene. DNA for the CDR3: TGTGCCAGCGGACGACAGGGGGCCTTCAACACCGGGGAGCTGTTTTTT. Translation: CASGRQGAFNTGELFF.

V and J are TRBV30 and TRBJ1-2; D ambiguous. V lost 4 bases and J 4 bases, leaving 16 bases between the germline ends. The CDR3 contains 14 residues. Germline CDR1 GTSNPN, CDR2 SVGIG (reference sequence). The CDR3, as DNA: TGTGCCTGGATAGAGGTGGGGTATGTCTATGGCTACACCTTC. Amino acid sequence: CAWIEVGYVYGYTF. Full variable domain (missing parts from reference TRBV30 and TRBJ1-2): SQTIHQWPATLVQPVGSPLSLECTVEGTSNPNLYWYRQAAGRGLQLLFYSVGIGQISSEVPQNLSASRPQDRQFILSSKKLLLSDSGFYLCAWIEVGYVYGYTFGSGTRLTVV.

The chain employs TRBV28 and TRBJ2-2; the D gene is possibly TRBD1 (5 bases). The germline gives CDR1 MDHEN, CDR2 SYDVKM. The CDR3 contains 13 residues. The V end was cut by 6 bases, the J end by 4 bases, with 9 bases between. The CDR3 here is CASRGRGTGELFF. The CDR3 DNA sequence: TGTGCCAGCAGGGGGCGCGGCACCGGGGAGCTGTTTTTT.

The rearrangement links TRBV10-2 to TRBJ2-5; 12 bases are shared with TRBD2. The DNA matches TRBJ2-7 better at its end, which makes the J call doubtful. Per germline, CDR1 WSHSY and CDR2 SAAADI. CDR3 size: 14 residues. The CDR3 nucleotides read TGCGCCAGCGGTACTAGCGGGAGGTTATACGAGCAGTACTTC. This codes for CASGTSGRLYEQYF.

This rearrangement joins TRBV25-1 to TRBJ2-1, with D perhaps TRBD1 (5 bases). Germline V gene sequence: CDR1 MGHDK, CDR2 SYGVNS. This CDR3 has 13 residues. Trimming removed 3 bases at V and 7 bases at J, with 10 bases between. Written as DNA, the CDR3 is TGTGCCAGCAGTGAGAACAGGTGGAATGAGCAGTTCTTC. Its translation: CASSENRWNEQFF.

The CDR3: CASSPDRGGTDTQYF. The CDR3 DNA is TGCGCCAGCAGCCCGGACAGGGGAGGGACAGATACGCAGTATTTT. The chain couples TRBV5-1 to TRBJ2-3, with 9 bases aligning to TRBD1. The germline V gene encodes CDR1 SGHRS and CDR2 YFSETQ. There are 15 residues in the CDR3. V shed 4 bases, J shed 3 bases, and the junction held 6 bases outside the gene matches.

The chain is built from TRBV30 and TRBJ2-1; the match to TRBD2 covers 8 bases. This CDR3 spans 15 amino acids. After removal of 0 bases from V and 3 bases from J, the junction contained 4 bases not matched to a gene. Looked up from germline, CDR1 is GTSNPN and CDR2 is SVGIG (reference sequence). The CDR3 loop reads CAWSVLAVFYNEQFF. For the CDR3, the DNA is TGTGCCTGGAGTGTACTAGCGGTCTTCTACAATGAGCAGTTCTTC. Filled out from reference TRBV30 and TRBJ2-1, the complete variable domain reads SQTIHQWPATLVQPVGSPLSLECTVEGTSNPNLYWYRQAAGRGLQLLFYSVGIGQISSEVPQNLSASRPQDRQFILSSKKLLLSDSGFYLCAWSVLAVFYNEQFFGPGTRLTVL.

This clone was recorded only once. CDR3 in amino acids: CASSLTGGINEQFF. The CDR3 coding sequence is TGTGCCAGCAGCTTGACAGGGGGCATCAATGAGCAGTTCTTC. This chain links TRBV21-1 with TRBJ2-1; the table's D call of TRBD1 was not tested on the DNA. TRBV21-1 is reported as a pseudogene. This CDR3 is built from 14 residues.

V and J are TRBV11-2 and TRBJ2-7, with D perhaps matching TRBD2 (6 bases). This CDR3 spans 15 amino acids. Trimming took 1 base from V and 4 from J, leaving 14 bases between them. The V gene's germline CDR1 is SGHAT and CDR2 FQNNGV. The DNA of the CDR3 is TGTGCCAGCAGCTTAGGAGGCGGGACGGGTTACGAGCAGTACTTC. This gives the protein CASSLGGGTGYEQYF.

The chain couples TRBV10-1 to TRBJ2-3, with D perhaps assigned TRBD1 or TRBD2 (5 bases each). CDR1 WNHNN and CDR2 SYGVQD come from the germline V gene (reference sequence). The CDR3 has 17 residues. The V gene lost 6 bases and the J gene lost 0 bases, with 19 bases spanning the gap. DNA for the CDR3: TGCGCCAGCAGACACGACAACCTATGGGGGAGCACAGATACGCAGTATTTT. Its protein product is CASRHDNLWGSTDTQYF.

The chain uses TRBV29-1 and TRBJ2-3, with TRBD2 matching 8 bases. Germline-derived CDR1 and CDR2 are SQVTM and ANQGSEA. CDR3 length equals 18 residues. With 8 bases clipped from V and 2 bases from J, the junction kept 21 bases outside the gene matches. The CDR3 is CSFNPPGAGGNPTDTQYF. In nucleotides, the CDR3 is TGCAGCTTTAACCCTCCGGGTGCGGGAGGAAACCCCACAGATACGCAGTATTTT.

The V call is TRBV28, the J call TRBJ2-2, with D possibly matching TRBD1 (5 bases). This CDR3 region has 14 residues. Germline loops: CDR1 MDHEN, CDR2 SYDVKM. The V gene lost 7 bases and the J gene lost 6 bases, with 15 bases spanning the gap. CDR3 protein: CASNDGWGPGELFF. In nucleotides, the CDR3 is TGTGCCAGCAATGATGGGTGGGGCCCCGGGGAGCTGTTTTTT.

The CDR3 DNA is TGTGCCAGCAGTTTATATGGCGTTGAGGTCTACGAGCAGTACTTC. The encoded protein is CASSLYGVEVYEQYF. V gene TRBV28 combines with J gene TRBJ2-7, with D uncertain. The CDR3 sequence is 15 residues long. Germline assignment: CDR1 MDHEN and CDR2 SYDVKM. Trimming took 1 base from V and 3 from J, leaving 13 bases between them.

This clone was counted between two and nine times. The chain is built from TRBV27 and TRBJ1-2; D remains unclear. The V and J ends lost 4 bases and 11 bases respectively, with 17 bases between them. CDR3 size: 13 residues. Germline lookup yields CDR1 MNHEY and CDR2 SMNVEV (reference sequence). The chain's CDR3 is CASSSSGSPHYTF. CDR3 nucleotide sequence: TGTGCCAGCAGTTCTTCCGGATCCCCTCATTACACCTTC.

V usage is TRBV10-3 and J usage is TRBJ1-1; D gene unclear. Looked up from germline, CDR1 is ENHRY and CDR2 is SYGVKD. V lost 3 bases and J 4 bases, leaving 15 bases between the germline ends. The CDR3 spans 15 residues. The CDR3 DNA sequence: TGTGCCATCAGTGACCAGACAAGCGATAGCACTGAAGCTTTCTTT. It yields the protein CAISDQTSDSTEAFF.